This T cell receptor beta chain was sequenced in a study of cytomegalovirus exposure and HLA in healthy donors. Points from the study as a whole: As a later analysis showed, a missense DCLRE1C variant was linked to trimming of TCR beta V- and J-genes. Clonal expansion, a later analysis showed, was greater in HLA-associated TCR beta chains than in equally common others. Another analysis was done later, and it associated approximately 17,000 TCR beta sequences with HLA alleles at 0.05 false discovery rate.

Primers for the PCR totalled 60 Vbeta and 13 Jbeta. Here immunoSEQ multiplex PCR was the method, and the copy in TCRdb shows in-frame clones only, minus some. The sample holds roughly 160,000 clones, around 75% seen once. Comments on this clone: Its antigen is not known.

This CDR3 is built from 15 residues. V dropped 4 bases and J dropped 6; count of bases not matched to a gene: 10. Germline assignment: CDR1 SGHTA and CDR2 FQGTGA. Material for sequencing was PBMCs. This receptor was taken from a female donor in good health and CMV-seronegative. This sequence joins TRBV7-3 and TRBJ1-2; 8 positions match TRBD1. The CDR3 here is CASSSLGQGADGYTF. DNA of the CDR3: TGTGCCAGCAGCTCGCTAGGACAGGGAGCGGATGGCTACACCTTC.